One sample yielded the 19 T cell receptor beta chains listed below, sequenced in a study of PD-1 blockade in classical Hodgkin lymphoma. Sequenced by immunoSEQ multiplex PCR; TCRdb stores in-frame clones only, minus some. The table lists more than 50,000 clones, 75% to 90% of them singletons, with around 16% in the top ten. Brentuximab vedotin exposure varied, and every patient relapsed after autologous stem cell transplantation. Sequences were derived from peripheral blood mononuclear cells (PBMCs), sampled at baseline. These receptors were collected from a human donor with classical Hodgkin lymphoma.

This chain uses TRBV5-4 with TRBJ2-3; D is uncertain. The germline gives CDR1 SGHNT, CDR2 YYREEE (reference sequence). The CDR3 covers 15 residues. V lost 0 bases and J 3 bases, leaving 11 bases between the germline ends. This CDR3 reads CASSLGLTGTDTQYF. The DNA of the CDR3 is TGTGCCAGCAGCTTGGGCCTGACTGGGACAGATACGCAGTATTTT. The full variable domain, completed using reference TRBV5-4 and TRBJ2-3, is ETGVTQSPTHLIKTRGQQVTLRCSSQSGHNTVSWYQQALGQGPQFIFQYYREEENGRGNFPPRFSGLQFPNYSSELNVNALELDDSALYLCASSLGLTGTDTQYFGPGTRLTVL.

Note on this clone: Mismatch with germline at one junction end may stem from a read error. This chain connects TRBV7-7 to TRBJ1-5, with no clear D. Germline CDR1 and CDR2: SSHAT and FNYEAQ (reference sequence). The CDR3 consists of 10 residues. The CDR3 here is CASNVWPQHF. CDR3 nucleotide sequence: TGTGCTAGCAACGTATGGCCCCAGCATTTT.

This clone has only one observation. The V and J genes are TRBV29-1 and TRBJ2-2, with D perhaps matching TRBD2 (5 bases). Trimming pared 2 bases from V and 0 bases from J, leaving 10 bases between. CDR1 SQVTM and CDR2 ANQGSEA come from the germline V gene. The CDR3 contains 15 residues. Written as DNA, the CDR3 is TGCAGCGTTGAAAAAGCGGCCACGAACACCGGGGAGCTGTTTTTT. Residues: CSVEKAATNTGELFF.

This clone appeared once. This chain joins TRBV5-4 and TRBJ2-1; 7 bases line up with TRBD1. Germline V CDR1 and CDR2: SGHNT, YYREEE (reference sequence). The CDR3 extends over 14 amino acids. The J segment lost 4 bases and the V segment lost 2 bases, leaving 3 bases of the junction unmatched. Here the CDR3 reads CASSFGTEYNEQFF. In DNA, the CDR3 is TGTGCCAGCAGCTTTGGGACAGAGTACAATGAGCAGTTCTTC.

The gene calls are TRBV5-8 and TRBJ1-6; D is unresolved. Germline CDR1 SGHTS, CDR2 YDEGEE. The ends were cut back, 1 base at V and 5 bases at J, with 7 bases in the middle. This CDR3 comprises 14 residues. CDR3 in amino acids: CASSLYSHNSPLHF. CDR3 DNA: TGTGCCAGCAGCTTGTACAGCCATAATTCACCCCTCCACTTT.

V is TRBV5-4 and J is TRBJ1-1; D call uncertain. Germline V gene data show CDR1 as SGHNT and CDR2 as YYREEE (reference sequence). CDR3 length equals 13 residues. Trimming stripped 0 bases from V and 5 bases from J, with 8 bases between. The CDR3 DNA reads as TGTGCCAGCAGCTTGGCCAATGCTACTGAAGCTTTCTTT. Protein sequence: CASSLANATEAFF.

The chain combines TRBV27 with TRBJ2-3, with 8 bases that match TRBD1. The CDR3 covers 15 residues. Germline V gives CDR1 MNHEY, CDR2 SMNVEV (reference sequence). The V segment lost 6 bases and the J segment 3 bases; nucleotides outside the gene matches: 8. Here the CDR3 reads CASSLTGTGTDTQYF. CDR3 nucleotides: TGTGCCAGCAGCCTGACCGGGACAGGAACAGATACGCAGTATTTT.

The V and J genes are TRBV30 and TRBJ2-5, with 10 positions matching TRBD1. This CDR3 is 13 amino acids long. Looked up from germline, CDR1 is GTSNPN and CDR2 is SVGIG (reference sequence). The trim removed 0 bases at V and 6 bases at J, leaving 1 base unmatched. The CDR3 DNA reads as TGTGCCTGGAGTGTGACAGGGGGCCAGACCCAGTACTTC. This encodes CAWSVTGGQTQYF.

V is TRBV6-5 and J is TRBJ1-1; D gene unclear. Germline values: CDR1 MNHEY, CDR2 SVGAGI. The CDR3 contains 14 residues. Trimming removed 0 bases from V and 7 bases from J, with 12 bases in between. CDR3 nucleotides: TGTGCCAGCAGTTACTCACAAACGGGGTTTGAAGCTTTCTTT. It codes for CASSYSQTGFEAFF.

The table lists this clone with a few counts. The chain is built from TRBV9 and TRBJ2-7; tentative D call: TRBD2 (5 bases). In germline, CDR1 is SGDLS, CDR2 YYNGEE. The V end lost 0 bases, the J end lost 5 bases, and 12 bases lay between the germline ends. This CDR3 comprises 14 residues. The CDR3 DNA follows: TGTGCCAGCAGCGTAGCTTTCGGGGAACACGAGCAGTACTTC. Protein: CASSVAFGEHEQYF.

The rearrangement links TRBV21-1 to TRBJ1-1; TRBD1, the table's D call, was not compared with the DNA. TRBV21-1 is a documented pseudogene. The CDR3 runs to 15 residues. CDR3 protein: CASSNRDRCGLKAFF. Here the CDR3 DNA reads TGTGCCAGCAGCAACCGGGACAGGTGTGGCCTGAAAGCTTTCTTT.

This chain joins TRBV7-9 and TRBJ1-1; D is perhaps TRBD1 (6 bases). V was pared by 1 base and J by 5 bases, with 11 bases between. The germline gives CDR1 SEHNR, CDR2 FQNEAQ (reference sequence). The CDR3 has 14 amino acids. The CDR3 here is CASSLVGGATEAFF. CDR3 DNA: TGTGCCAGCAGCTTAGTCGGGGGCGCGACTGAAGCTTTCTTT.

The chain uses TRBV19 and TRBJ1-3; D may be TRBD1 (5 bases). The CDR3 length is 17 residues. Germline CDR1 reads LNHDA; CDR2 reads SQIVND (reference sequence). The V gene lost 0 bases and the J gene lost 0 bases, with 12 bases spanning the gap. CDR3 bases: TGTGCCAGTAGTATAGACAGGGAAGAAAGCTCTGGAAACACCATATATTTT. Translating it yields CASSIDREESSGNTIYF.

The CDR3 protein is CASSSSRQLSTEAFF. The CDR3 nucleotides read TGTGCCAGCAGCTCCAGTAGACAGCTGAGCACTGAAGCTTTCTTT. V is TRBV7-9 and J is TRBJ1-1, with D perhaps matching TRBD1 (5 bases). V lost 4 bases and J lost 4, with 16 bases in between. The germline gives CDR1 SEHNR, CDR2 FQNEAQ (reference sequence). The CDR3 totals 15 residues.

In regard to this clone: Sequence at one end of the junction differs from germline and may be a read error. The CDR3 is CASSPEPGSDTQYF. DNA of the CDR3: TGTGCTAGCAGCCCGGAACCGGGGTCAGATACGCAGTATTTT. The chain employs TRBV7-7 and TRBJ2-3; D is perhaps TRBD2 (5 bases). Per germline, CDR1 SSHAT and CDR2 FNYEAQ (reference sequence). The CDR3 is 14 amino acids. The full variable domain, rest sourced from reference TRBV7-7 and TRBJ2-3, is GAGVSQSPRYKVTKRGQDVTLRCDPISSHATLYWYQQALGQGPEFLTYFNYEAQPDKSGLPSDRFSAERPEGSISTLTIQRTEQRDSAMYRCASSPEPGSDTQYFGPGTRLTVL.

The rearrangement links TRBV19 to TRBJ2-5, with a possible D match to TRBD1 (5 bases). The V end lost 0 bases, the J end lost 2 bases, and 10 bases lay between the germline ends. This CDR3 is 15 amino acids long. Per the germline V gene, CDR1 is LNHDA and CDR2 is SQIVND (reference sequence). The CDR3 DNA reads TGTGCCAGTAGTATAGAAAGGACACGGCAAGAGACCCAGTACTTC. Amino acid sequence: CASSIERTRQETQYF.

The chain has TRBV7-6 and TRBJ1-3; D unresolved. Trimming cost V 2 bases and J 1 base, with 15 bases left between them. Germline V lookup: CDR1 SGHVS, CDR2 FNYEAQ. The CDR3 extends over 17 amino acids. The CDR3 is CASSLTTVKGSGNTIYF. The CDR3 nucleotides read TGTGCCAGCAGCTTAACTACAGTGAAAGGGTCTGGAAACACCATATATTTT. The full variable domain, its missing parts supplied by reference TRBV7-6 and TRBJ1-3, is GAGVSQSPRYKVTKRGQDVALRCDPISGHVSLYWYRQALGQGPEFLTYFNYEAQQDKSGLPNDRFSAERPEGSISTLTIQRTEQRDSAMYRCASSLTTVKGSGNTIYFGEGSWLTVV.

The rearrangement joins TRBV30 to TRBJ2-5; 7 nucleotides agree with TRBD2. The length of the CDR3 is 10 residues. Germline CDR1 GTSNPN, CDR2 SVGIG (reference sequence). Trimming removed 7 bases from V and 5 bases from J; junction bases left unmatched: 1. The CDR3 spells CALGGETQYF. For the CDR3, the DNA is TGTGCCTTGGGGGGGGAGACCCAGTACTTC. The full variable domain, its missing parts supplied by reference TRBV30 and TRBJ2-5, is SQTIHQWPATLVQPVGSPLSLECTVEGTSNPNLYWYRQAAGRGLQLLFYSVGIGQISSEVPQNLSASRPQDRQFILSSKKLLLSDSGFYLCALGGETQYFGPGTRLLVL.

The rearrangement joins TRBV7-9 to TRBJ2-6; 9 positions match TRBD1. Per the germline V gene, CDR1 is SEHNR and CDR2 is FQNEAQ (reference sequence). J was trimmed by 0 bases and V by 1 base; bases with no gene match: 4. The CDR3 covers 18 residues. The CDR3 region is CASSLGGTGNSGANVLTF. The CDR3 DNA sequence: TGTGCCAGCAGCTTAGGCGGGACAGGGAACTCTGGGGCCAACGTCCTGACTTTC.